Shown below are 32 T cell receptor beta chains from a single sample sequenced in a study of radiation and T cells in renal cell carcinoma. Time point specified: blood 2 weeks post-SBRT. Treatment specified: 15 Gy SBRT to primary tumor, nephrectomy 4 weeks later. The method was immunoSEQ multiplex PCR; TCRdb's version includes in-frame clones alone and lacks a portion of them. The sample yields some 76,000 clones, 82% seen once. The starting material was blood, obtained from a patient whose treatment included radiotherapy and nephrectomy. These receptor sequences come from a man aged 55-75 years with renal cell carcinoma.

V is TRBV27 and J is TRBJ2-7; TRBD1 is a possible D gene (5 bases). Germline loops: CDR1 MNHEY, CDR2 SMNVEV (reference sequence). The V end was cut by 5 bases, the J end by 2 bases, with 22 bases between. The CDR3 totals 17 residues. CDR3 amino acids: CASSPPRKGRSPYEQYF. The CDR3 coding sequence is TGTGCCAGCAGTCCCCCACGAAAGGGGCGATCCCCCTACGAGCAGTACTTC.

This clone was observed a few times. The chain links TRBV4-3 to TRBJ1-5; unclear D gene. The V and J ends lost 2 bases and 0 bases respectively, with 8 bases between them. This CDR3 has 15 residues. The germline gives CDR1 LGHNA, CDR2 YSLEER. The CDR3 region has the DNA TGCGCCAGCAGCCAAACCGACGGTAGCAATCAGCCCCAGCATTTT. The encoded protein is CASSQTDGSNQPQHF.

The chain links TRBV7-9 to TRBJ2-3; D not resolved. Germline CDR1 SEHNR, CDR2 FQNEAQ (reference sequence). CDR3 length: 13 residues. Deletions cut 1 base from V and 2 bases from J, with 4 bases between. DNA for the CDR3: TGTGCCAGCAGCTTAGGGGACACAGATACGCAGTATTTT. Its protein product is CASSLGDTDTQYF. The variable domain in full, with the rest retrieved from reference TRBV7-9 and TRBJ2-3, is DTGVSQNPRHKITKRGQNVTFRCDPISEHNRLYWYRQTLGQGPEFLTYFQNEAQLEKSRLLSDRFSAERPKGSFSTLEIQRTEQGDSAMYLCASSLGDTDTQYFGPGTRLTVL.

The chain uses TRBV14 and TRBJ1-2; TRBD1 is a possible D gene (5 bases). The germline CDR1 and CDR2 sequences are SGHDN and FVKESK. The CDR3 extends over 14 amino acids. Trimming left V 4 bases short and J 4 bases short, with 13 bases between. The CDR3 DNA reads as TGTGCCAGCAGCCCTCAGGGACGTGGCTATGGCTACACCTTC. Translating it yields CASSPQGRGYGYTF.

This sequence joins TRBV27 and TRBJ2-7; a possible D gene is TRBD2 (7 bases). V lost 2 bases, J lost 2 bases, and 25 bases lay in between. CDR3 length: 19 residues. Germline lookup yields CDR1 MNHEY and CDR2 SMNVEV (reference sequence). The CDR3, as DNA: TGTGCCAGCAGTTTAAGGGGGAGAGGTTTGGCGGGAGATCCCTACGAGCAGTACTTC. It codes for CASSLRGRGLAGDPYEQYF.

The chain combines TRBV25-1 with TRBJ1-1; 7 bases map to TRBD1. The CDR3 has 15 amino acids. The trim removed 6 bases at V and 1 base at J, leaving 8 bases unmatched. CDR1 and CDR2 from the germline V gene are MGHDK and SYGVNS. The CDR3 nucleotides are TGTGCCAGCAGGGCCGGGACAGCTGAGAACACTGAAGCTTTCTTT. Translating gives CASRAGTAENTEAFF.

V gene TRBV19 combines with J gene TRBJ1-1, with a possible D match to TRBD1 (5 bases). This CDR3 spans 13 amino acids. Germline V gives CDR1 LNHDA, CDR2 SQIVND (reference sequence). Trimming took 4 bases from V and 4 from J, leaving 10 bases between them. In DNA form, the CDR3 reads TGTGCCAGTAGTAAGTTTGGGGGCACTGAAGCTTTCTTT. It is translated as CASSKFGGTEAFF. Full variable domain (remainder filled in from reference TRBV19 and TRBJ1-1): DGGITQSPKYLFRKEGQNVTLSCEQNLNHDAMYWYRQDPGQGLRLIYYSQIVNDFQKGDIAEGYSVSREKKESFPLTVTSAQKNPTAFYLCASSKFGGTEAFFGQGTRLTVV.

The V and J genes are TRBV7-8 and TRBJ2-1; perhaps D is TRBD1 or TRBD2 (5 bases each). Trimming took 5 bases from V and 7 from J, leaving 18 bases between them. The CDR3 contains 15 residues. CDR1 SGHVS and CDR2 FQNEAQ come from the germline V gene. The CDR3 coding sequence is TGTGCCAGCAGCCTGGGCCTAGCCCAGGGAAATGAGCAGTTCTTC. It codes for CASSLGLAQGNEQFF.

V gene TRBV6-5 combines with J gene TRBJ2-6; D could derive from TRBD1 or TRBD2 (6 bases each). There are 15 residues in the CDR3. The germline V gene has CDR1 MNHEY and CDR2 SVGAGI. Trimming removed 5 bases at V and 3 bases at J, with 11 bases between. This CDR3 is CASSTQGLGANVLTF. The CDR3 DNA is TGTGCCAGCAGTACACAGGGACTTGGGGCCAACGTCCTGACTTTC.

V gene TRBV18 combines with J gene TRBJ1-5, with 7 bases aligning to TRBD1. In germline, CDR1 is KGHSH, CDR2 LQKENI. Germline trimming cut 2 bases from V and 2 bases from J; bases unmatched to any gene: 9. This CDR3 has 17 residues. This CDR3 is CASSPSIDREGNQPQHF. CDR3 nucleotides: TGTGCCAGCTCACCATCTATCGACAGGGAAGGCAATCAGCCCCAGCATTTT.

This chain joins TRBV13 and TRBJ1-2; D possibly corresponds to TRBD1 (5 bases). The length of the CDR3 is 15 residues. In germline, CDR1 is PRHDT, CDR2 FYEKMQ (reference sequence). V gave up 5 bases and J gave up 4 bases, with 17 bases separating them. CDR3 loop: CASSLRGTTGYGYTF. The DNA for the CDR3 is TGTGCCAGCAGCCTACGCGGGACCACAGGCTATGGCTACACCTTC.

V is TRBV7-9 and J is TRBJ2-1; D is possibly TRBD2 (5 bases). The V end lost 3 bases, the J end lost 3 bases, and 9 bases lay between the germline ends. Looked up from germline, CDR1 is SEHNR and CDR2 is FQNEAQ (reference sequence). CDR3 length equals 14 residues. As DNA, the CDR3 is TGTGCCAGCAGCTTTACACGGGGCTACAATGAGCAGTTCTTC. The encoded protein is CASSFTRGYNEQFF.

The J gene is TRBJ2-7, the V gene TRBV11-2; weak D call: TRBD2 (5 bases). CDR3 length: 14 amino acids. V was pared by 1 base and J by 3 bases, with 10 bases between. Germline CDR1 and CDR2: SGHAT and FQNNGV. CDR3 amino acids: CASSLVATDYEQYF. The CDR3 DNA is TGTGCCAGCAGCTTAGTAGCGACTGACTACGAGCAGTACTTC.

V usage is TRBV19 and J usage is TRBJ2-7; D perhaps matches TRBD2 (6 bases). The CDR3 covers 14 residues. In germline, CDR1 is LNHDA, CDR2 SQIVND (reference sequence). Trimming shortened V by 7 bases and J by 0 bases, and 13 bases separated the two germline ends. The CDR3 DNA follows: TGTGCCAGTAAGGAGGGGCCCACCTCCTACGAGCAGTACTTC. It is translated as CASKEGPTSYEQYF.

This clone was found once. V usage is TRBV19 and J usage is TRBJ2-2, with D unresolved. CDR1 LNHDA and CDR2 SQIVND come from the germline V gene (reference sequence). The V gene lost 0 bases and the J gene lost 4 bases, with 18 bases spanning the gap. This CDR3 is 18 amino acids long. CDR3 DNA sequence: TGTGCCAGTAGTATAGATATCTACGGGTTATTCAGCACCGGGGAGCTGTTTTTT. As protein: CASSIDIYGLFSTGELFF.

This clone was recorded once. This chain uses TRBV12-5 with TRBJ2-1; 7 bases align to TRBD2. The germline CDR1 and CDR2 sequences are LGHNT and FRNRAP. The CDR3 has 13 amino acids. With V trimmed by 0 bases and J by 10 bases, 3 bases remained unmatched. Here the CDR3 reads CASGLVASGEQFF. CDR3 sequence (DNA): TGTGCTAGTGGTTTGGTAGCTAGCGGAGAGCAGTTCTTC.

CDR3 region: CASSYRRGYEQYF. CDR3 in DNA: TGTGCCAGCAGTTACCGGCGGGGATACGAGCAGTACTTC. This chain joins TRBV6-5 and TRBJ2-7; a possible D gene is TRBD2 (6 bases). The ends were cut back, 2 bases at V and 4 bases at J, with 9 bases in the middle. Per the germline V gene, CDR1 is MNHEY and CDR2 is SVGAGI. The CDR3 loop spans 13 amino acids.

A few counts support this clone. The V gene is TRBV29-1, the J gene TRBJ2-5, with 7 bases fitting TRBD1. V lost 5 bases to trimming and J lost 4 bases; unmatched junction nucleotides: 7. This CDR3 region has 13 residues. From germline, CDR1 is SQVTM and CDR2 ANQGSEA. The CDR3 nucleotides are TGCAGCGTTCGAGACAGGGTAACAGAGACCCAGTACTTC. Amino acids: CSVRDRVTETQYF. The variable domain in full, with the rest retrieved from reference TRBV29-1 and TRBJ2-5, is SAVISQKPSRDICQRGTSLTIQCQVDSQVTMMFWYRQQPGQSLTLIATANQGSEATYESGFVIDKFPISRPNLTFSTLTVSNMSPEDSSIYLCSVRDRVTETQYFGPGTRLLVL.

This chain joins TRBV28 and TRBJ2-3; D is unclear. This CDR3 region has 12 residues. Germline V CDR1 and CDR2: MDHEN, SYDVKM. Trimming removed 4 bases at V and 5 bases at J, with 7 bases between. The CDR3 spells CASSWVEDTQYF. In DNA form, the CDR3 reads TGTGCCAGCAGTTGGGTGGAAGATACGCAGTATTTT.

By share, this clone counts as large. The chain carries TRBV10-2 and TRBJ1-6, with D perhaps matching TRBD1 (6 bases). CDR1 is WSHSY, CDR2 SAAADI, per germline. CDR3 length equals 15 residues. Trimming shortened V by 3 bases and J by 6 bases, and 12 bases separated the two germline ends. The CDR3 spells CASSEGTTTNSPLHF. The DNA for the CDR3 is TGCGCCAGCAGTGAAGGGACAACTACTAATTCACCCCTCCACTTT.

The genes are TRBV4-1 and TRBJ2-5; the D is unclear. Matching the DNA end better, TRBJ2-7 makes the J call doubtful. The CDR3 has 14 residues. Per the germline V gene, CDR1 is MGHRA and CDR2 is YSYEKL. CDR3 sequence: CASSQETGTYEQYF. For the CDR3, the DNA is TGCGCCAGCAGCCAAGAGACTGGGACCTACGAGCAGTACTTC.

The chain has TRBV30 and TRBJ2-1; D unresolved. This CDR3 has 10 residues. The germline V and J ends were trimmed by 4 bases and 8 bases, with 6 bases remaining between them. The germline gives CDR1 GTSNPN, CDR2 SVGIG (reference sequence). CDR3 amino acids: CAWITHEQFF. As DNA, the CDR3 is TGTGCCTGGATCACCCATGAGCAGTTCTTC.

V and J are TRBV2 and TRBJ2-1; the D gene is possibly TRBD2 (5 bases). Looked up from germline, CDR1 is SNHLY and CDR2 is FYNNEI. V lost 7 bases and J 3 bases, leaving 13 bases between the germline ends. The CDR3 consists of 14 residues. The CDR3 loop reads CASIPSDYYNEQFF. CDR3 nucleotide sequence: TGTGCCAGCATCCCGAGCGACTACTACAATGAGCAGTTCTTC.

The CDR3 coding sequence is TGTGCCAGCAGCTCTACCGGGACTAACACCGGGGAGCTGTTTTTT. Protein product: CASSSTGTNTGELFF. This chain links TRBV11-2 with TRBJ2-2, with a weak D call TRBD2 (6 bases). This CDR3 has 15 residues. Between the trimmed V and J ends, which lost 4 bases and 2 bases, there was a span of 11 bases. Looked up from germline, CDR1 is SGHAT and CDR2 is FQNNGV.

V usage is TRBV6-5 and J usage is TRBJ1-3, with D unresolved. Germline loops: CDR1 MNHEY, CDR2 SVGAGI. The CDR3 is 14 amino acids. V was cut by 5 bases and J by 0 bases, with 8 bases left in between. The CDR3 nucleotides are TGTGCCAGCAGTCCGACACTCTCTGGAAACACCATATATTTT. Its protein is CASSPTLSGNTIYF.

This CDR3 is CASSLSGGREPYEQYF. The CDR3 DNA reads TGTGCCAGCAGTTTAAGCGGCGGACGGGAGCCCTACGAGCAGTACTTC. The chain employs TRBV28 and TRBJ2-7, with D possibly TRBD2 on 6 matching bases. V was trimmed by 2 bases and J by 2 bases, leaving 16 bases between them. There are 16 residues in the CDR3. Germline CDR1 MDHEN, CDR2 SYDVKM.

This chain uses TRBV30 with TRBJ2-3; 12 bases agree with TRBD2. Germline values: CDR1 GTSNPN, CDR2 SVGIG (reference sequence). The CDR3 sequence is 16 residues long. V was pared by 0 bases and J by 5 bases, with 6 bases of the junction left unmatched. The CDR3 reads CAWSVPSGRAGDTQYF. CDR3 nucleotides: TGTGCCTGGAGTGTACCTAGCGGGAGGGCAGGAGATACGCAGTATTTT. The full variable domain, in which reference TRBV30 and TRBJ2-3 provide the parts outside the CDR3, is SQTIHQWPATLVQPVGSPLSLECTVEGTSNPNLYWYRQAAGRGLQLLFYSVGIGQISSEVPQNLSASRPQDRQFILSSKKLLLSDSGFYLCAWSVPSGRAGDTQYFGPGTRLTVL.

The chain is built from TRBV6-1 and TRBJ2-2, with a possible D match to TRBD1 (6 bases). The germline CDR1 and CDR2 sequences are MNHNS and SASEGT. V lost 3 bases and J 0 bases, leaving 11 bases between the germline ends. This CDR3 has 16 residues. CDR3 residues: CASSEWGLANTGELFF. CDR3 coding DNA: TGTGCCAGCAGTGAGTGGGGGCTAGCGAACACCGGGGAGCTGTTTTTT.

The CDR3 loop is CASSFGGLANEKLFF. The DNA for the CDR3 is TGTGCCAGCAGTTTTGGGGGGCTCGCTAATGAAAAACTGTTTTTT. The chain employs TRBV28 and TRBJ1-4, with D possibly TRBD1 on 6 matching bases. This CDR3 has 15 amino acids. The germline CDR1 and CDR2 sequences are MDHEN and SYDVKM. V gave up 3 bases and J gave up 3 bases, with 11 bases separating them.

The chain has TRBV7-9 and TRBJ2-7; D is undetermined. Germline CDR1 is SEHNR and CDR2 is FQNEAQ (reference sequence). CDR3 size: 13 residues. V lost 2 bases to trimming and J lost 2 bases, with 7 bases between them. CDR3 residues: CASSLSETYEQYF. CDR3 nucleotide sequence: TGTGCCAGCAGCTTAAGTGAGACCTACGAGCAGTACTTC.

The chain combines TRBV4-1 with TRBJ2-2; 10 nucleotides align to TRBD2. The V segment lost 0 bases and the J segment 2 bases; nucleotides outside the gene matches: 6. This CDR3 is built from 18 residues. Germline assignment: CDR1 MGHRA and CDR2 YSYEKL. The CDR3 region has the DNA TGCGCCAGCAGCCAAGAACCCACTAGCGGGATTAACACCGGGGAGCTGTTTTTT. Translation: CASSQEPTSGINTGELFF.

The chain links TRBV5-1 to TRBJ2-1, with 9 bases that match TRBD2. Germline V CDR1 and CDR2: SGHRS, YFSETQ. V lost 0 bases, J lost 6 bases, and 4 bases stayed unmatched. The CDR3 runs to 15 residues. The CDR3 protein is CASSLAPGLANEQFF. The CDR3 coding sequence is TGCGCCAGCAGCTTGGCTCCGGGACTAGCCAATGAGCAGTTCTTC.